A single sample is the source of the 28 T cell receptor beta chains below, sequenced in a study of blood T cell repertoires in COVID-19 (dated by TCRdb to 2018 to 2020). Library preparation was by the immunoSEQ multiplex PCR assay. TCRdb re-hosts the immuneACCESS table, in-frame sequences only. Its copies lack some clones; in the studies checked, an unresolved V gene accounts for under half of them, and the cause for the rest is not known. A total of 130,000 to 150,000 clones appear in this sample, about 84% of them only once. Jointly, the top ten make up about 5% of the sample. The sequencing input was peripheral blood. Receptor source: a woman between 50 and 59 years old with acute or convalescent COVID-19.

The V gene is TRBV11-2, the J gene TRBJ1-1; possible D gene TRBD1, 5 bases. CDR1 SGHAT and CDR2 FQNNGV come from the germline V gene. Deletions cut 2 bases from V and 1 base from J, with 14 bases between. The CDR3 loop spans 16 amino acids. The CDR3 region has the DNA TGTGCCAGCAGCTTAAGTCGCGGAACAGGGAACACTGAAGCTTTCTTT. As protein: CASSLSRGTGNTEAFF.

J is TRBJ1-3 and V is TRBV6-5, with 8 bases identical to TRBD1. Losses at the gene ends were 6 bases for V and 4 bases for J; bases not matched to a gene: 8. The germline V gene encodes CDR1 MNHEY and CDR2 SVGAGI. CDR3 length equals 15 residues. This CDR3 reads CASSYGQGGGNTIYF. The CDR3 DNA reads TGTGCCAGCAGCTATGGACAGGGAGGAGGAAACACCATATATTTT.

The CDR3 is CSTGGSGGFQETQYF. CDR3 nucleotide sequence: TGCAGCACTGGGGGTAGCGGGGGTTTCCAAGAGACCCAGTACTTC. The chain joins TRBV29-1 to TRBJ2-5; 9 bases are a match to TRBD2. V shed 8 bases and J 1 base; nucleotides not matched to a gene: 11. Germline CDR1 reads SQVTM; CDR2 reads ANQGSEA. The CDR3 is 15 amino acids.

V usage is TRBV19 and J usage is TRBJ1-4; D gene ambiguous. This CDR3 has 14 residues. With 3 bases removed from V and 7 bases from J, the gap between germline ends came to 12 bases. Germline V gene sequence: CDR1 LNHDA, CDR2 SQIVND (reference sequence). CDR3 DNA sequence: TGTGCCAGTAGTATGAGAGGGATGGGTGAAAAACTGTTTTTT. It yields the protein CASSMRGMGEKLFF.

The chain recombines TRBV5-1 with TRBJ2-7; 15 nucleotides agree with TRBD2. Per the germline V gene, CDR1 is SGHRS and CDR2 is YFSETQ. This CDR3 region has 17 residues. J lost 2 bases, V lost 4 bases, and 7 bases had no gene match. The CDR3 here is CASSIGTSGGPTYEQYF. DNA for the CDR3: TGCGCCAGCAGCATCGGGACTAGCGGGGGGCCCACCTACGAGCAGTACTTC.

The chain uses TRBV7-7 and TRBJ2-5, with 9 bases lining up with TRBD2. The germline V gene encodes CDR1 SSHAT and CDR2 FNYEAQ (reference sequence). The CDR3 totals 14 residues. V shed 2 bases and J 7 bases; nucleotides not matched to a gene: 5. The CDR3 DNA reads as TGTGCCAGCAGCTTAAATCCAGCGGGGGGGACCCAGTACTTC. It translates to CASSLNPAGGTQYF.

The chain links TRBV5-1 to TRBJ2-3; 8 bases are a match to TRBD1. The CDR3 covers 13 residues. Germline V lookup: CDR1 SGHRS, CDR2 YFSETQ. V shed 4 bases and J 8 bases; nucleotides not matched to a gene: 6. CDR3 sequence reads: CASSPGQGSTQYF. CDR3 nucleotide sequence: TGCGCCAGCAGCCCCGGACAGGGCTCTACGCAGTATTTT.

The V call is TRBV7-9, the J call TRBJ2-2; 8 bases match TRBD1. With V trimmed by 5 bases and J by 5 bases, 7 bases remained unmatched. The CDR3 has 15 amino acids. Germline V lookup: CDR1 SEHNR, CDR2 FQNEAQ (reference sequence). The DNA of the CDR3 is TGTGCCAGCAGCACGGACAGGGTGGGAACCGGGGAGCTGTTTTTT. It codes for CASSTDRVGTGELFF.

This clone was detected only once. This chain links TRBV5-1 with TRBJ1-1; D might be TRBD1 (6 bases). V lost 4 bases to trimming and J lost 4 bases, with 14 bases between them. CDR3 length equals 14 residues. Germline CDR1 SGHRS, CDR2 YFSETQ. Here the CDR3 reads CASSLQGRATEAFF. CDR3 sequence (DNA): TGCGCCAGCAGCCTGCAGGGGAGGGCCACTGAAGCTTTCTTT.

This clone was seen only once. The rearrangement joins TRBV6-5 to TRBJ1-1; D call uncertain. CDR1 is MNHEY, CDR2 SVGAGI, per germline. The V gene lost 6 bases and the J gene lost 8 bases, with 10 bases spanning the gap. This CDR3 region has 11 residues. DNA of the CDR3: TGTGCCAGCAGCAAGTCCCGGGAAGCTTTCTTT. Protein sequence: CASSKSREAFF.

This sequence joins TRBV2 and TRBJ2-3; TRBD1 aligns across 7 bases. The CDR3 sequence is 14 residues long. V was pared by 6 bases and J by 2 bases, with 5 bases of the junction left unmatched. Germline V gene lookup returns CDR1 SNHLY and CDR2 FYNNEI. The CDR3 reads CASRGDSFTDTQYF. The CDR3 DNA reads as TGTGCCAGCAGGGGGGACAGCTTCACAGATACGCAGTATTTT. Looking up the rest from reference TRBV2 and TRBJ2-3 gives the full variable domain: EPEVTQTPSHQVTQMGQEVILRCVPISNHLYFYWYRQILGQKVEFLVSFYNNEISEKSEIFDDQFSVERPDGSNFTLKIRSTKLEDSAMYFCASRGDSFTDTQYFGPGTRLTVL.

The chain combines TRBV7-2 with TRBJ2-7; 8 positions match TRBD2. The length of the CDR3 is 14 residues. The trim removed 4 bases at V and 0 bases at J, leaving 2 bases unmatched. Germline loops: CDR1 SGHTA, CDR2 FQGNSA. The CDR3 loop reads CASSSGGGSYEQYF. The CDR3 coding sequence is TGTGCCAGCAGCTCCGGGGGGGGCTCCTACGAGCAGTACTTC.

This clone was seen only once. V gene TRBV9 combines with J gene TRBJ1-3; no clear D gene. Germline loops: CDR1 SGDLS, CDR2 YYNGEE. The CDR3 runs to 12 residues. The germline V and J ends were trimmed by 6 bases and 3 bases, with 7 bases remaining between them. The chain's CDR3 is CASTRFGNTIYF. For the CDR3, the DNA is TGTGCCAGCACCCGGTTTGGAAACACCATATATTTT.

CDR3 sequence reads: CASSLDRGQTYEQYF. CDR3 DNA sequence: TGTGCCAGCAGCTTAGACAGGGGGCAGACCTACGAGCAGTACTTC. The chain uses TRBV7-2 and TRBJ2-7, with 9 bases fitting TRBD1. Germline V gene data show CDR1 as SGHTA and CDR2 as FQGNSA. The CDR3 has 15 residues. With 1 base clipped from V and 2 bases from J, the junction kept 3 bases outside the gene matches.

This clone was observed a single time. The V call is TRBV11-2, the J call TRBJ2-3; TRBD2 is a possible D gene (5 bases). Germline values: CDR1 SGHAT, CDR2 FQNNGV. The ends were cut back, 6 bases at V and 2 bases at J, with 18 bases in the middle. The CDR3 runs to 16 residues. CDR3 sequence reads: CASSLARGTFTDTQYF. The CDR3 nucleotides are TGTGCCAGCAGTCTAGCCCGGGGTACCTTCACAGATACGCAGTATTTT.

This clone was picked up a small number of times. The V and J genes are TRBV11-1 and TRBJ1-4; D uncertain. V was shortened by 4 bases and J by 0 bases, with 9 bases between the two germline ends. The CDR3 totals 15 residues. Germline CDR1 and CDR2: SGHAT and FQDESV (reference sequence). As DNA, the CDR3 is TGTGCCAGCAGCTCGTCGTCCGCAACTAATGAAAAACTGTTTTTT. Its protein is CASSSSSATNEKLFF.

This chain links TRBV6-5 with TRBJ1-5, with D hard to call. Per germline, CDR1 MNHEY and CDR2 SVGAGI. The V gene lost 0 bases and the J gene lost 3 bases, with 9 bases spanning the gap. This CDR3 contains 15 residues. The CDR3: CASSYSIGSNQPQHF. The CDR3 nucleotides are TGTGCCAGCAGTTACTCAATCGGTTCCAATCAGCCCCAGCATTTT.

The chain combines TRBV28 with TRBJ1-1, with D unresolved. With 5 bases removed from V and 0 bases from J, the gap between germline ends came to 13 bases. Looked up from germline, CDR1 is MDHEN and CDR2 is SYDVKM. This CDR3 contains 15 residues. Here the CDR3 reads CASSLRTGMNTEAFF. CDR3 nucleotides: TGTGCCAGCAGTCTTAGGACGGGGATGAACACTGAAGCTTTCTTT.

V is TRBV7-9 and J is TRBJ1-5, with D perhaps TRBD1 (5 bases). V dropped 5 bases and J dropped 2 bases, with 16 bases sitting between them. The CDR3 covers 16 residues. Germline lookup yields CDR1 SEHNR and CDR2 FQNEAQ (reference sequence). Written as DNA, the CDR3 is TGTGCCAGCAGCGTGGGGGAGGGAAGGGGCAATCAGCCCCAGCATTTT. Translation gives CASSVGEGRGNQPQHF.

This clone was counted between two and nine times. The chain is built from TRBV28 and TRBJ2-7, with D tentatively TRBD2 (6 bases). There are 14 residues in the CDR3. V lost 5 bases, J lost 1 base, and 12 bases lay in between. Germline CDR1 and CDR2: MDHEN and SYDVKM. The CDR3 coding sequence is TGTGCCAGCAGTGACCCTAGCGCATCCTACGAGCAGTACTTC. Protein product: CASSDPSASYEQYF.

The chain recombines TRBV19 with TRBJ1-2; D is unclear. With 1 base removed from V and 0 bases from J, the gap between germline ends came to 9 bases. Germline V CDR1 and CDR2: LNHDA, SQIVND (reference sequence). The CDR3 consists of 15 residues. For the CDR3, the DNA is TGTGCCAGTAGTATAGGGAACGGAGCTAACTATGGCTACACCTTC. Translation gives CASSIGNGANYGYTF.

The chain is built from TRBV18 and TRBJ1-1; 7 positions match TRBD1. The CDR3 has 15 amino acids. CDR1 and CDR2 from the germline V gene are KGHSH and LQKENI. Losses at the gene ends were 0 bases for V and 10 bases for J; bases not matched to a gene: 11. CDR3 in amino acids: CASSPPSSGGLGAFF. The CDR3, as DNA: TGTGCCAGCTCACCACCGAGTTCAGGGGGATTGGGAGCTTTCTTT.

The chain carries TRBV21-1 and TRBJ2-7; the listed D gene, TRBD1, was not tested against the DNA. TRBV21-1 is a listed pseudogene. CDR3 length: 17 residues. CDR3 coding DNA: TGTGCCAGCAGCAAAGGGCATACAGGGAAGTTCTCACCCGGGCAGTACTTC. Translated, it gives CASSKGHTGKFSPGQYF.

This sequence joins TRBV15 and TRBJ1-6, with a tentative D call TRBD1 (5 bases). Germline CDR1 LNHNV, CDR2 YYDKDF (reference sequence). This CDR3 region has 15 residues. Trimming shortened V by 9 bases and J by 3 bases, and 15 bases separated the two germline ends. The CDR3 nucleotides read TGTGCCACTTACCCAGGGTTGGTCTATAATTCACCCCTCCACTTT. Encoded protein: CATYPGLVYNSPLHF.

The V call is TRBV19, the J call TRBJ1-4; D uncertain. CDR3 size: 12 residues. Trimming stripped 8 bases from V and 8 bases from J, with 12 bases between. Germline V gene data show CDR1 as LNHDA and CDR2 as SQIVND (reference sequence). CDR3 coding DNA: TGTGCCAGTGGGGTGAGGGAGGAAAAACTGTTTTTT. This sequence encodes CASGVREEKLFF.

This chain joins TRBV4-2 and TRBJ1-4; no reliable D call. V dropped 1 base and J dropped 8 bases, with 5 bases sitting between them. CDR3 length: 12 residues. Germline CDR1 reads LGHNA; CDR2 reads YNFKEQ. CDR3 sequence (DNA): TGTGCCAGCAGCCAAGGTAGCGAAAAACTGTTTTTT. Translation: CASSQGSEKLFF.

V usage is TRBV4-2 and J usage is TRBJ2-7, with TRBD2 matching 9 bases. Losses at the gene ends were 6 bases for V and 2 bases for J; bases not matched to a gene: 5. The germline gives CDR1 LGHNA, CDR2 YNFKEQ. The CDR3 runs to 14 residues. The CDR3 loop is CASSLTSGTYEQYF. The CDR3 DNA reads TGTGCCAGCAGTCTGACTAGCGGAACCTACGAGCAGTACTTC.

The chain carries TRBV5-1 and TRBJ1-1; D is unresolved. The V and J ends lost 2 bases and 4 bases respectively, with 15 bases between them. The CDR3 is made up of 15 amino acids. The germline V gene has CDR1 SGHRS and CDR2 YFSETQ. CDR3: CASSFRSTDSTEAFF. CDR3 nucleotides: TGCGCCAGCAGCTTTCGGTCCACCGACTCCACTGAAGCTTTCTTT.